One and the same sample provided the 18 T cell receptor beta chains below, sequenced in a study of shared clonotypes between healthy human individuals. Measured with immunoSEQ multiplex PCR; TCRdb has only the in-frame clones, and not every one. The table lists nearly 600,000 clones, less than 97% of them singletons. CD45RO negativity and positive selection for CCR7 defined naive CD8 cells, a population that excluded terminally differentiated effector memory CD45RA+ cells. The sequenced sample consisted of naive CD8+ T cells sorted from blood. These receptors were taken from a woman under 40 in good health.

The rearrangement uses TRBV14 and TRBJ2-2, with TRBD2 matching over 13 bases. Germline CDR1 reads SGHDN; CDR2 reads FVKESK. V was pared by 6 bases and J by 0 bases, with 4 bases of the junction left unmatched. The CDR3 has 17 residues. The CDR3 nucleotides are TGTGCCAGCAGTCTGACTAGCGGGAGGCCGAACACCGGGGAGCTGTTTTTT. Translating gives CASSLTSGRPNTGELFF.

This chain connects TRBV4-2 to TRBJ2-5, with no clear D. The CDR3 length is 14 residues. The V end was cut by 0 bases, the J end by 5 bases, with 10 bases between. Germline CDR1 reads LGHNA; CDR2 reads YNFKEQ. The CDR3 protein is CASSQDLGLETQYF. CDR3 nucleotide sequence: TGTGCCAGCAGCCAAGATCTAGGGTTGGAGACCCAGTACTTC.

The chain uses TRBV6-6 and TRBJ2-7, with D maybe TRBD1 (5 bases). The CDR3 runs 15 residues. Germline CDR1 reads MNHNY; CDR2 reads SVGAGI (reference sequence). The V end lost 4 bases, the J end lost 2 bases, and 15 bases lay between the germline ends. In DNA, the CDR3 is TGTGCCAGCAGTTCCCTCGACAGCTTACCCTACGAGCAGTACTTC. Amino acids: CASSSLDSLPYEQYF.

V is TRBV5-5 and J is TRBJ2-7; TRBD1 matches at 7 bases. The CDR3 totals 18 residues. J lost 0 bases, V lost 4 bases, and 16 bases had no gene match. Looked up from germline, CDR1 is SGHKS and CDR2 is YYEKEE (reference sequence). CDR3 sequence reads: CASSQDATGATFSYEQYF. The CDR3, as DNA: TGTGCCAGCAGCCAGGACGCTACAGGGGCCACCTTCTCCTACGAGCAGTACTTC.

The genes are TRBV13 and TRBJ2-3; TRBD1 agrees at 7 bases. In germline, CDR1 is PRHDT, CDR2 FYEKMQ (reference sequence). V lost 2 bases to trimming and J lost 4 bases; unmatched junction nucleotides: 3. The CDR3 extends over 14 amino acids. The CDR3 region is CASSLRGGADTQYF. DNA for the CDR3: TGTGCCAGCAGCTTACGAGGGGGCGCAGATACGCAGTATTTT.

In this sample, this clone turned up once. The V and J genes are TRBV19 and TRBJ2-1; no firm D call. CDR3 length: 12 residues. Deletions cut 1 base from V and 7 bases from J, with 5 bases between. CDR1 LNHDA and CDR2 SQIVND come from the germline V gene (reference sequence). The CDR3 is CASSIVRNEQFF. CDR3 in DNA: TGTGCCAGTAGTATAGTTCGTAATGAGCAGTTCTTC. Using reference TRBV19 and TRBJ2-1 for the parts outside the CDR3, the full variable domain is DGGITQSPKYLFRKEGQNVTLSCEQNLNHDAMYWYRQDPGQGLRLIYYSQIVNDFQKGDIAEGYSVSREKKESFPLTVTSAQKNPTAFYLCASSIVRNEQFFGPGTRLTVL.

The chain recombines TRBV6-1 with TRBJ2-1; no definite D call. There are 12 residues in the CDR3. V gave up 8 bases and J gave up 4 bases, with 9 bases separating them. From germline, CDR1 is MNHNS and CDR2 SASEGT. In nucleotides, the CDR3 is TGTGCCAGCGTCACCGGATACAATGAGCAGTTCTTC. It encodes CASVTGYNEQFF.

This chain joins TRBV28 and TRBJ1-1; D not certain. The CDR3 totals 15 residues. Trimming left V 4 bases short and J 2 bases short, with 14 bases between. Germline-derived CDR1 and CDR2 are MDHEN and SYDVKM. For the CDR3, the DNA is TGTGCCAGCAGTTCCATCGACAATCTCAACACTGAAGCTTTCTTT. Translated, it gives CASSSIDNLNTEAFF.

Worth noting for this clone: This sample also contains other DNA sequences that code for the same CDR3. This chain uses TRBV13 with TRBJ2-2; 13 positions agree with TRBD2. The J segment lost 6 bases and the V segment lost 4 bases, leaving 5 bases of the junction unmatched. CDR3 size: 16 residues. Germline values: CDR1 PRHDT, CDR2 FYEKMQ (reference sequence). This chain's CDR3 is CASSSGLAGVAGELFF. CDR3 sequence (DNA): TGTGCCAGCAGCTCTGGACTAGCGGGAGTGGCCGGGGAGCTGTTTTTT.

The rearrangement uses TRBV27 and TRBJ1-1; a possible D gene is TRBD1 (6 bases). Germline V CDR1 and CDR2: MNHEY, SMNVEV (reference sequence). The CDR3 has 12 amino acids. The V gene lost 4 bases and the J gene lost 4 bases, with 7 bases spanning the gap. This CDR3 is CASSSGATEAFF. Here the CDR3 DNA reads TGTGCCAGCAGTTCAGGGGCCACTGAAGCTTTCTTT.

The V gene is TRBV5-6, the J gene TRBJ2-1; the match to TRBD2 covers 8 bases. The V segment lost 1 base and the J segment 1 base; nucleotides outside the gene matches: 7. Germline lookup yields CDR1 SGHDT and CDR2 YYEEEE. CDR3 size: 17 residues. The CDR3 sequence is CASSLPPTSGSYNEQFF. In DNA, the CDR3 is TGTGCCAGCAGCTTGCCCCCCACTAGCGGATCCTACAATGAGCAGTTCTTC.

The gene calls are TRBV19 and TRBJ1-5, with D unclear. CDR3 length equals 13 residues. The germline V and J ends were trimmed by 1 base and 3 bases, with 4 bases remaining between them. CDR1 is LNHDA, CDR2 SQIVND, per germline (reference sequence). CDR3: CASSIVDNQPQHF. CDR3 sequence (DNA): TGTGCCAGTAGTATAGTTGACAATCAGCCCCAGCATTTT.

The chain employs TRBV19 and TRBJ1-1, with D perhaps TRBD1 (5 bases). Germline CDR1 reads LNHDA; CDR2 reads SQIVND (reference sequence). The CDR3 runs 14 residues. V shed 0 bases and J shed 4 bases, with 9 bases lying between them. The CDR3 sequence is CASSIDFRVTEAFF. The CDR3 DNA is TGTGCCAGTAGTATAGACTTCAGGGTCACTGAAGCTTTCTTT.

CDR3 sequence reads: CASSHLAGGPDTQYF. CDR3 bases: TGTGCCAGCAGCCATTTAGCGGGAGGGCCAGATACGCAGTATTTT. The rearrangement uses TRBV5-6 and TRBJ2-3; TRBD2 aligns across 11 bases. The CDR3 is made up of 15 amino acids. Germline CDR1 SGHDT, CDR2 YYEEEE. J was trimmed by 4 bases and V by 4 bases; bases with no gene match: 5.

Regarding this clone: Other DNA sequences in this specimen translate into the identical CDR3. The CDR3 sequence is CASSLRQGMNTEAFF. The CDR3 region has the DNA TGCGCCAGCAGCTTGAGACAGGGAATGAACACTGAAGCTTTCTTT. V is TRBV5-1 and J is TRBJ1-1; the match to TRBD1 covers 7 bases. Germline V lookup: CDR1 SGHRS, CDR2 YFSETQ. The CDR3 spans 15 residues. V shed 1 base and J 0 bases; nucleotides not matched to a gene: 3.

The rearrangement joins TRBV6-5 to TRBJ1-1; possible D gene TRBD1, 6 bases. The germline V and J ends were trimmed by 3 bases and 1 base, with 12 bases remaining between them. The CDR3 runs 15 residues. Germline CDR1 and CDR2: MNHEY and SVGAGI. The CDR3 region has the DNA TGTGCCAGCAGTTATACCGGGACAACGAACACTGAAGCTTTCTTT. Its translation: CASSYTGTTNTEAFF.

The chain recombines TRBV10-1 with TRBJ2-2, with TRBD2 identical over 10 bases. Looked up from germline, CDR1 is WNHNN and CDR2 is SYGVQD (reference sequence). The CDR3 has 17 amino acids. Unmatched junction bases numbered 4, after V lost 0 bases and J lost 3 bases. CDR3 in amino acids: CASSESKLAGYTGELFF. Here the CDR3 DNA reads TGCGCCAGCAGTGAGTCGAAACTAGCGGGGTACACCGGGGAGCTGTTTTTT.

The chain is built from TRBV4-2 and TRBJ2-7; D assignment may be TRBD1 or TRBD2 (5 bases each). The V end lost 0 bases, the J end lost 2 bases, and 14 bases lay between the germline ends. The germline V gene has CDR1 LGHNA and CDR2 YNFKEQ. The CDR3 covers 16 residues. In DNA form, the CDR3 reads TGTGCCAGCAGCCAAGAAGGTCGGACGGGGCCCTACGAGCAGTACTTC. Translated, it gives CASSQEGRTGPYEQYF.